Reported below is one T cell receptor (beta chain). Its cognate antigen is unknown. A read error may be the cause here, since a much bigger clone is one base away. This specimen comes from a study of neurological immune-mediated disorders. Synthesis of cDNA was performed by 5'RACE using 10-nucleotide random UMIs. TCRdb itself ran the 5' RACE reads through MiXCR, one entry per CDR3 protein. Of 25,000 to 35,000 distinct CDR3 sequences detected, approximately 1.5% appear once; the ten largest clones hold around 9%. Per germline, CDR1 SGHRS and CDR2 YFSETQ. This CDR3 region has 13 residues. Overall study findings and caveats: One related-CDR3 cluster, found by phylogenetic grouping, held repertoires of 18 of 34 multiple sclerosis patients and is a possible signature.

Sequencing was carried out using PBMCs. The rearrangement links TRBV5-1 to TRBJ2-1; D call uncertain. This clonotype originated in a woman younger than 45 with multiple sclerosis. The CDR3 region is CASSLTLGRNPSF. CDR3 bases: TGCGCCAGCAGCCTTACCCTCGGACGTAATCCGTCCTTC.